This T cell receptor beta chain came from a study of cytomegalovirus exposure and HLA in healthy donors. Study outcomes and limitations: The study found most TCR sequences rare, yet found some public TCRs in many donors. The TCR clusters that emerged in the first cohort tended, a later analysis found, to co-occur in the approximately 130 validation repertoires.

Generated by immunoSEQ multiplex PCR, the TCRdb table keeps only in-frame clones and is missing some. This sample yields about 200,000 clones, of which around 83% are seen a single time; around an eighth belongs to the top ten. A note on this clone: Its target is unknown.

The donors were part of the validation cohort, which consisted of about 120 subjects and was separate from the first cohort of about 720 subjects. J was trimmed by 7 bases and V by 6 bases; bases with no gene match: 14. CDR1 and CDR2 from the germline V gene are MDHEN and SYDVKM. This CDR3 contains 16 residues. Sequenced input: PBMCs. The receptor's source is a woman under 40 in good health and CMV-seropositive. The chain combines TRBV28 with TRBJ1-2, with TRBD1 matching 10 bases. CDR3 bases: TGTGCCAGCAGCGCCCCGACAGGGGGCCTCTATGGTGGCTACACCTTC. Its translation is CASSAPTGGLYGGYTF.